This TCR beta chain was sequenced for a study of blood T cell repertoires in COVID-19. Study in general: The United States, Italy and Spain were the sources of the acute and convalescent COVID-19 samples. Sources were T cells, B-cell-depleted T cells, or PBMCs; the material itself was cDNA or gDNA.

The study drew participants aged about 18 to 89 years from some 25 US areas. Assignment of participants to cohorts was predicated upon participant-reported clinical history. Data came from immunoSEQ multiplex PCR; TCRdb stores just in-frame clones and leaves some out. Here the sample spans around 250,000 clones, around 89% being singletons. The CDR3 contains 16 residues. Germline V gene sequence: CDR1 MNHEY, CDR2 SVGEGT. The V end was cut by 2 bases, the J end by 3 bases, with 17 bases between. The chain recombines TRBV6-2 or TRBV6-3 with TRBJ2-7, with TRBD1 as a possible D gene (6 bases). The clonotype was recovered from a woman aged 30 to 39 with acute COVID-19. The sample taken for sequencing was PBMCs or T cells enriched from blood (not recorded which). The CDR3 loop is CASSYDRQEIHYEQYF. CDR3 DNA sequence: TGTGCCAGCAGTTACGATCGACAGGAGATCCACTACGAGCAGTACTTC.